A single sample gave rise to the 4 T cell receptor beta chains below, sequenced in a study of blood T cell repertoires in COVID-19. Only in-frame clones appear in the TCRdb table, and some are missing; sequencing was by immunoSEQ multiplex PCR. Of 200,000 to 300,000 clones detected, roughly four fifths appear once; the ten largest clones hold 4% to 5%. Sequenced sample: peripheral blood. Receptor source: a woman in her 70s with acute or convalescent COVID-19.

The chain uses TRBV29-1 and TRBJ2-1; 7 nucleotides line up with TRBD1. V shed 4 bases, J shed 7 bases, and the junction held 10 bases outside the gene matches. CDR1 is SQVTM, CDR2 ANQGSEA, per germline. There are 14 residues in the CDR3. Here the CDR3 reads CSVARGGSRNEQFF. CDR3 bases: TGCAGCGTTGCGCGAGGGGGCTCCAGGAATGAGCAGTTCTTC.

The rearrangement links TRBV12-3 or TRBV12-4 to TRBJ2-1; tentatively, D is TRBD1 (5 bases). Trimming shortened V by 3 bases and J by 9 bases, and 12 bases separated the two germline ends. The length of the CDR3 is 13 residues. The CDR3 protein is CASSFPSDIEQFF. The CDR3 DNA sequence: TGTGCCAGCAGTTTCCCCTCGGACATTGAGCAGTTCTTC.

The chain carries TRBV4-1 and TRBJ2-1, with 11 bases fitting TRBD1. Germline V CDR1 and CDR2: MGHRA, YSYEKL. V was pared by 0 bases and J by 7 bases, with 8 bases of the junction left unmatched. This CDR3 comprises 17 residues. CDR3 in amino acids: CASSQEPRTGGRNEQFF. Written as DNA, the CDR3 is TGCGCCAGCAGCCAAGAACCGAGGACAGGGGGCAGGAATGAGCAGTTCTTC.

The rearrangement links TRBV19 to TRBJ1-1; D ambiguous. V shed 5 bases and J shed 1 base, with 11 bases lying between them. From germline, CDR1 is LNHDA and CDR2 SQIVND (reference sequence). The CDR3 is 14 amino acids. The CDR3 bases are TGTGCCAGTAGTGAGCAGGTCAGGAACACTGAAGCTTTCTTT. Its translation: CASSEQVRNTEAFF.